Sequencing of this T cell receptor (beta chain) was carried out in a study of cytomegalovirus exposure and HLA in healthy donors. Germline V CDR1 and CDR2: SGHTA, FQGNSA. Trimming at V came to 4 bases and at J to 6 bases, leaving 6 bases not matched to a gene. The CDR3 consists of 14 residues. As to this clone: Its antigen is undetermined.

PCR amplification relied on 60 Vbeta primers (plus 13 Jbeta primers). Measured with immunoSEQ multiplex PCR; TCRdb has only the in-frame clones, and not every one. The sample includes some 200,000 clones, more than 80% of them seen just once. The study's findings and limits: Relative to equally common others, HLA-associated TCR beta chains showed greater clonal expansion in a later analysis. The authors later linked a missense DCLRE1C variant to TCR beta V- and J-gene trimming.

The source material was PBMCs. This TCR derives from a woman aged 45 to 65 in good health and CMV-seropositive. This sequence joins TRBV7-2 and TRBJ1-2; 9 nucleotides line up with TRBD1. The CDR3 protein is CASSSRGQGNGYTF. The CDR3 bases are TGTGCCAGCAGCTCTCGAGGACAGGGGAATGGCTACACCTTC. The full variable domain, with the rest looked up from reference TRBV7-2 and TRBJ1-2, is GAGVSQSPSNKVTEKGKDVELRCDPISGHTALYWYRQSLGQGLEFLIYFQGNSAPDKSGLPSDRFSAERTGGSVSTLTIQRTQQEDSAVYLCASSSRGQGNGYTFGSGTRLTVV.